This TCR beta chain was observed in a study of cytomegalovirus exposure and HLA in healthy donors. Researchers ran the PCR with 60 Vbeta and 13 Jbeta primers. Repertoires were generated with immunoSEQ multiplex PCR, while TCRdb's copy carries only in-frame clones and drops some. This sample yields under 200,000 clones, of which roughly 73% are seen a single time; around 3.1% belongs to the top ten. The CDR3 sequence is 15 residues long. V trimming: 5 bases; J trimming: 3 bases; junction bases outside the gene matches: 9. Germline V gene lookup returns CDR1 SGHRS and CDR2 YFSETQ. On this clone itself: Its antigen remains unknown. Other DNA variants within this sample encode the same CDR3.

Points from the study as a whole: About 87% or about 30% of the time was how often most TCR beta V segments were productive, according to an earlier analysis.

The sequence came from a female donor in good health and CMV-seronegative. The rearrangement joins TRBV5-1 to TRBJ1-1; 8 bases agree with TRBD1. Sequencing was performed on PBMCs. For the CDR3, the DNA is TGCGCCAGCAGTACGCTCTCGACAGGGGACACTGAAGCTTTCTTT. Amino acid sequence: CASSTLSTGDTEAFF.